This T cell receptor beta chain comes out of a study of control samples from healthy donors and cancer patients. Only in-frame clones appear in the TCRdb table, and some are missing; sequencing was by immunoSEQ multiplex PCR. The sample holds fewer than 200,000 clones, 88% seen once. Source material: blood. The origin of this receptor is a woman aged 25 to 39 in good health.

CDR3 region: CASSPPEGYGADTQYF. The CDR3 DNA sequence: TGCGCCAGCAGCCCACCGGAGGGTTACGGGGCAGATACGCAGTATTTT. The genes are TRBV5-1 and TRBJ2-3; perhaps TRBD2 as D (6 bases). The germline V gene has CDR1 SGHRS and CDR2 YFSETQ. The CDR3 runs to 16 residues. Trimming took 4 bases from V and 4 from J, leaving 19 bases between them.